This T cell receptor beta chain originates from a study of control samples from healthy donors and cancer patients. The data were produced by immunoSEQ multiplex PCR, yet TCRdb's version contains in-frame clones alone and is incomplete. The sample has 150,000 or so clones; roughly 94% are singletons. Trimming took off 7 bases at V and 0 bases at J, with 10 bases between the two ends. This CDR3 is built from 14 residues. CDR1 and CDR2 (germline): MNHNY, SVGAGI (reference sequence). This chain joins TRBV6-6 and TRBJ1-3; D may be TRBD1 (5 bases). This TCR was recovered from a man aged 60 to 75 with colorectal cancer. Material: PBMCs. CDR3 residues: CASNTGPSGNTIYF. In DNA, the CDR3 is TGTGCCAGCAATACAGGCCCCTCTGGAAACACCATATATTTT.